This is a list of T cell receptor beta chains from one sample in a study of neoadjuvant anti-PD-1 for oral cavity cancer. Generated by immunoSEQ multiplex PCR, the TCRdb table keeps only in-frame clones and is missing some. The sample carries approximately 32,000 clones, approximately 87% recorded once. Specimen: PBMCs, collected before nivolumab (anti-PD-1) treatment. Every receptor here comes from a person between 40 and 85 years old with oral cavity squamous cell carcinoma. CDR3s include the opening cysteine and the closing phenylalanine or tryptophan. Fields, in order: V gene, J gene, clone size, CDR3 protein. Size tells how often a clone was seen (once, few, many) or the class of an expanded clone, and some rows leave it out.

TRBV6-5	TRBJ2-5	NA	CASSYLGRTQETQYF
TRBV7-9	TRBJ1-2	NA	CASSPRTGGGGYTF
TRBV27	TRBJ1-2	NA	CASSPTGTYGYTF
TRBV5-1	TRBJ2-3	NA	CASSLDGVAGGRYTDTQYF
TRBV5-1	TRBJ2-1	once	CASSLDRVGQGIYNEQFF
TRBV2	TRBJ1-4	NA	CASHRGGRANEKLFF
TRBV19	TRBJ1-2	NA	CASSTPAAGRMGGYTF
TRBV27	TRBJ2-3	NA	CASSRVQFLTDTQYF
TRBV6-1	TRBJ1-6	NA	CASRRQGSSDSPLHF
TRBV6-1	TRBJ2-3	NA	CASALAESTDTQYF
TRBV18	TRBJ2-1	NA	CASSPSGQLRNEQFF
TRBV5-1	TRBJ2-1	NA	CASSPQSSYNEQFF
TRBV7-9	TRBJ2-1	NA	CASSLGPGRALNEQFF
TRBV7-9	TRBJ2-5	few	CASSDRQGFRETQYF
TRBV5-1	TRBJ2-3	few	CASSLYGDTQYF
TRBV7-2	TRBJ1-1	NA	CASRTGAGITEAFF
TRBV29-1	TRBJ1-1	NA	CSVGQGNTEAFF
TRBV2	TRBJ1-2	NA	CASTGAGANYGYTF
TRBV4-2	TRBJ1-5	few	CASSQDWTGSRVSNQPQHF
TRBV27	TRBJ2-7	NA	CASSFGDSHYEQYF
TRBV10-1	TRBJ2-2	few	CASRPGQGNTGELFF
TRBV28	TRBJ2-1	NA	CASREHSLGTWGNEQFF
TRBV10-1	TRBJ2-3	NA	CASSEGLAGTTDTQYF
TRBV14	TRBJ2-7	NA	CASARGPSAYEQYF
TRBV5-1	TRBJ2-5	NA	CASSLDRLAGGETQYF
TRBV27	TRBJ2-7	NA	CASSPGTGGYEQYF
TRBV10-3	TRBJ2-7	NA	CAISGGQSYEQYF
TRBV7-8	TRBJ2-5	NA	CASSIGDSIRYF
TRBV6-5	TRBJ1-1	NA	CASSLGGAGTEAFF
TRBV27	TRBJ2-1	NA	CASSFGGPEQFF
TRBV6-5	TRBJ2-7	NA	CASTARQGNYEQYF
TRBV6-6	TRBJ2-2	NA	CASSYSAGWTGELFF
TRBV4-1	TRBJ1-1	NA	CASSQVGMTGRGKAFF
TRBV7-8	TRBJ2-7	NA	CASSLAGGLANRYEQYF
TRBV30	TRBJ1-1	NA	CAWSSTGNTEAFF
TRBV19	TRBJ1-5	NA	CASSIDGTEWNF
TRBV19	TRBJ2-7	NA	CASSALGWISYEQYF
TRBV4-1	TRBJ2-1	NA	CASSPGGGGGAGEQFF
TRBV7-2	TRBJ1-1	NA	CASSPSLRYTEAFF
TRBV5-6	TRBJ2-5	NA	CASSFPLAVQETQYF
TRBV5-4	TRBJ1-2	NA	CASSLRTNYGYTF
TRBV6-6	TRBJ2-3	NA	CASSYATPLADTQYF
TRBV19	TRBJ2-3	NA	CASEGRVGGDTQYF
TRBV11-2	TRBJ2-5	NA	CASSPGIETQYF
TRBV10-2	TRBJ1-2	NA	CASSESQGASTYTF
TRBV7-6	TRBJ2-1	NA	CASSFSGTSGPGNEQFF
TRBV4-3	TRBJ2-7	NA	CASSQDPQTGYEQYF
TRBV7-8	TRBJ1-2	once	CASSLASGGQGHYGYTF
TRBV10-2	TRBJ1-2	NA	CASSERQGVTF
TRBV15	TRBJ1-2	NA	CATSRGPDRSYGYTF
TRBV19	TRBJ1-3	NA	CASSIPNRDGTIYF
TRBV27	TRBJ2-7	few	CASSLTGHYEQYF
TRBV6-6	TRBJ1-1	NA	CASTREMNTEAFF
TRBV6-5	TRBJ2-7	NA	CASSYSDPGEQYF
TRBV10-3	TRBJ2-3	NA	CALRPGLTDTQYF
TRBV30	TRBJ2-1	NA	CAWSQNNEQFF